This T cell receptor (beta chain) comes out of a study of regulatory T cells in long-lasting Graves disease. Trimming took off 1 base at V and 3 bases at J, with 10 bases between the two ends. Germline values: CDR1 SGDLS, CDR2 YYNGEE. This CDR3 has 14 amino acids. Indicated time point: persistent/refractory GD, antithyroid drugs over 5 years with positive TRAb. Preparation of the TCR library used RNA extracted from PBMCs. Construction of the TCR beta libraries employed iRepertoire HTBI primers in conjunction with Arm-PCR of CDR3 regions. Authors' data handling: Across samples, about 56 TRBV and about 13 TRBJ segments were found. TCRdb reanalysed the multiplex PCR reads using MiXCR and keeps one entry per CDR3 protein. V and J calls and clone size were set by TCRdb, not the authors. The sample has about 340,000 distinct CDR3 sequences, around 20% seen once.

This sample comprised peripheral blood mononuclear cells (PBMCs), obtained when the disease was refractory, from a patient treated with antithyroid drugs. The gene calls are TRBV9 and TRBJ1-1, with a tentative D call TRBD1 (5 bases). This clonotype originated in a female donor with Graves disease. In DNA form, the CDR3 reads TGTGCCAGCAGCGTAACTTGGGGGGACACTGAAGCTTTCTTT. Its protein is CASSVTWGDTEAFF.